These 8 T cell receptor beta chains were all obtained from the same sample, sequenced in a study of beta chain features in type 1 diabetes. Expressed TCRB transcripts were sequenced, since all the RNA that had been isolated was reverse transcribed. The assay was immunoSEQ multiplex PCR, and TCRdb's table has in-frame clones only and misses some. Of roughly 400,000 clones in the sample, roughly 15% were seen once. Sequences were obtained from naive CD4+ T cells from blood. Receptors were obtained from a woman aged 18-29 years in good health.

The chain recombines TRBV4-2 with TRBJ1-2; TRBD1 matches 8 bases. The CDR3 has 14 amino acids. V lost 1 base to trimming and J lost 4 bases; unmatched junction nucleotides: 2. From germline, CDR1 is LGHNA and CDR2 YNFKEQ. CDR3 amino acids: CASSQGQGSYGYTF. The DNA of the CDR3 is TGTGCCAGCAGCCAAGGACAGGGGAGCTATGGCTACACCTTC.

The rearrangement links TRBV28 to TRBJ2-1; 12 bases align to TRBD2. J gave up 4 bases and V 4 bases, and 5 bases lay outside the gene matches. The CDR3 runs 16 residues. From germline, CDR1 is MDHEN and CDR2 SYDVKM. CDR3 nucleotides: TGTGCCAGCAGTTCTACCGGGACTAGCGGGTACAATGAGCAGTTCTTC. This codes for CASSSTGTSGYNEQFF.

About this clone itself: Other DNA sequences in this specimen translate into the identical CDR3. V is TRBV18 and J is TRBJ1-5, with TRBD1 as a possible D gene (5 bases). Germline CDR1 is KGHSH and CDR2 is LQKENI. Trimming removed 3 bases at V and 1 base at J, with 7 bases between. The length of the CDR3 is 14 residues. The DNA of the CDR3 is TGTGCCAGCTCACCGGGGGGAAGCAATCAGCCCCAGCATTTT. It translates to CASSPGGSNQPQHF.

About this clone: Other DNA sequences in this specimen translate into the identical CDR3. The gene calls are TRBV7-2 and TRBJ2-7; D call uncertain. Trimming pared 5 bases from V and 1 base from J, leaving 6 bases between. The CDR3 has 12 residues. The germline V gene has CDR1 SGHTA and CDR2 FQGNSA. The CDR3 DNA sequence: TGTGCCAGCAGCCCGAGGTCCTACGAGCAGTACTTC. This encodes CASSPRSYEQYF. The full variable domain, rest sourced from reference TRBV7-2 and TRBJ2-7, is GAGVSQSPSNKVTEKGKDVELRCDPISGHTALYWYRQSLGQGLEFLIYFQGNSAPDKSGLPSDRFSAERTGGSVSTLTIQRTQQEDSAVYLCASSPRSYEQYFGPGTRLTVT.

This sequence joins TRBV14 and TRBJ1-4, with D possibly being TRBD1 (5 bases). The CDR3 totals 15 residues. Germline CDR1 is SGHDN and CDR2 is FVKESK. V lost 0 bases and J lost 4, with 9 bases in between. The CDR3: CASSQDRGINEKLFF. For the CDR3, the DNA is TGTGCCAGCAGCCAAGATCGGGGGATTAATGAAAAACTGTTTTTT.

The chain joins TRBV11-2 to TRBJ2-1; TRBD2 matches at 13 bases. V dropped 4 bases and J dropped 7; count of bases not matched to a gene: 7. This CDR3 spans 16 amino acids. Germline V gene data show CDR1 as SGHAT and CDR2 as FQNNGV. DNA for the CDR3: TGTGCCAGCAGCTCCTCTGGACTAGCGGGAGCGAATGAGCAGTTCTTC. Its translation: CASSSSGLAGANEQFF. Looking up the rest from reference TRBV11-2 and TRBJ2-1 gives the full variable domain: EAGVAQSPRYKIIEKRQSVAFWCNPISGHATLYWYQQILGQGPKLLIQFQNNGVVDDSQLPKDRFSAERLKGVDSTLKIQPAKLEDSAVYLCASSSSGLAGANEQFFGPGTRLTVL.

This clone has more than one count but fewer than ten. This rearrangement joins TRBV5-1 to TRBJ2-7, with D unclear. This CDR3 region has 13 residues. V was pared by 5 bases and J by 5 bases, with 14 bases between. Germline CDR1 reads SGHRS; CDR2 reads YFSETQ. CDR3 in DNA: TGCGCCAGCAGTGTCCCACAGAACGACGAGCAGTACTTC. It translates to CASSVPQNDEQYF. The entire variable domain, with the rest obtained from reference TRBV5-1 and TRBJ2-7, is as follows: KAGVTQTPRYLIKTRGQQVTLSCSPISGHRSVSWYQQTPGQGLQFLFEYFSETQRNKGNFPGRFSGRQFSNSRSEMNVSTLELGDSALYLCASSVPQNDEQYFGPGTRLTVT.

This chain connects TRBV5-1 to TRBJ1-1, with unresolved D. Trimming took 7 bases from V and 2 from J, leaving 9 bases between them. This CDR3 is built from 12 residues. Germline CDR1 is SGHRS and CDR2 is YFSETQ. The chain's CDR3 is CASGRLNTEAFF. The CDR3 region has the DNA TGCGCCAGCGGCAGGCTTAACACTGAAGCTTTCTTT.